The present TCR beta chain was sequenced within a study of PD-L1 blockade in urothelial cancer. Study details: Intravenous atezolizumab, 1,200 mg every 3 weeks, was begun by patients in about 2014. Bladder-origin urothelial cancer in males described about 90% of the roughly 30 patients. T cell content in blood samples showed a median of about 150,000.

Each PCR reaction had synthetic TCR analog templates spiked into it. The repertoire was sequenced with immunoSEQ multiplex PCR; TCRdb's copy has only in-frame clones and lacks some. The data show more than 35,000 clones, roughly four fifths seen once. V lost 0 bases and J lost 8, with 13 bases in between. CDR1 SEHNR and CDR2 FQNEAQ come from the germline V gene (reference sequence). This CDR3 is 14 amino acids long. The input for sequencing was PBMCs, taken around atezolizumab (anti-PD-L1) treatment. The sequence was obtained from a man aged 70-80 years with urothelial cancer. The chain carries TRBV7-9 and TRBJ1-1; D is unclear. The CDR3 is CASSLAPGSPEAFF. As DNA, the CDR3 is TGTGCCAGCAGCTTAGCTCCCGGTAGCCCGGAAGCTTTCTTT.